These T cell receptor beta chains were read from a single sample in a study of beta chain features in type 1 diabetes. Profiled with immunoSEQ multiplex PCR; TCRdb holds only in-frame clones, not every one. The table records a few hundred thousand clones, around 10% of them present only once. Sequences were obtained from central memory CD4+ T cells from blood. Receptors were obtained from a man in his thirties or forties with type 1 diabetes. Each CDR3 is given with its conserved first and last residue. The D gene is left open where the match is weak. Size tells how often a clone was seen (once, few, many) or the class of an expanded clone, and some rows leave it out.

CDR3nt | CDR3aa | v_gene | abundance | j_gene | d_gene
TGTGCCACCAGCAGAGATCGAGGGACTAGCGGGTCCTACGAGCAGTACTTC | CATSRDRGTSGSYEQYF | TRBV15 | few | TRBJ2-7 | TRBD2
TGTGCCATCAGCCGGGGACCCCAGGAGACCCAGTACTTC | CAISRGPQETQYF | TRBV6-6 | few | TRBJ2-5 | -
TGTGCCAGCAGCTCTAGCGGGAGGTCTGGAGGGGAGCTGTTTTTT | CASSSSGRSGGELFF | TRBV5-4 | few | TRBJ2-2 | TRBD2
TGTGCCAGCAGCCAAGGGTGGGCAGATACGCAGTATTTT | CASSQGWADTQYF | TRBV7-9 | few | TRBJ2-3 | -
TGCGCCAGCAGCTTGGGTGCAGGGGGCACCGGTGAAGCTTTCTTT | CASSLGAGGTGEAFF | TRBV5-1 | few | TRBJ1-1 | TRBD1
TGTGCCAGCAGCCGAGAAGTAGCGGGAGTGTGGAATGAGCAGTTCTTC | CASSREVAGVWNEQFF | TRBV7-9 | - | TRBJ2-1 | TRBD2
TGTGCCAGCAGCTTAGCAGGCGAGCAGTACTTC | CASSLAGEQYF | TRBV7-8 | few | TRBJ2-7 | -
TGTGCCAGCAGCGGGGGACTGAGCTCCTACGAGCAGTACTTC | CASSGGLSSYEQYF | TRBV6-1 | few | TRBJ2-7 | -
TGTGCCAGCAGTGGACTCCTCAATGAGCAGTTCTTC | CASSGLLNEQFF | TRBV27 | - | TRBJ2-1 | -
TGTGCCACCAGCAGAGATACGGTTTTCCCTGGAAACACCATATATTTT | CATSRDTVFPGNTIYF | TRBV15 | - | TRBJ1-3 | -
TGTGCCAGCAGCCGTGAACAGGGAAGAAGGACAAACACCATATATTTT | CASSREQGRRTNTIYF | TRBV21-1 | - | TRBJ1-3 | -
TGTGCCAGCAGCCAAGTGCGGGGGGGCCCCTCTGGGGCCAACGTCCTGACTTTC | CASSQVRGGPSGANVLTF | TRBV14 | many | TRBJ2-6 | TRBD2
TGTGCCAGCAGCCCAGGCTGGCAGAGGCGGGTGGAAAAACTGTTTTTT | CASSPGWQRRVEKLFF | TRBV11-2 | many | TRBJ1-4 | -
TGTGCCAGCAGCTTGGGGTCCTATGGCTACACCTTC | CASSLGSYGYTF | TRBV5-5 | - | TRBJ1-2 | -
TGTGCCAGCAGTGAGCACACGGAATACAATGAGCAGTTCTTC | CASSEHTEYNEQFF | TRBV25-1 | few | TRBJ2-1 | -
TGTGCCAGCCTACAAAGACTAGCGGATCTTCGTGAGCAGTTCTTC | CASLQRLADLREQFF | TRBV6-5 | - | TRBJ2-1 | TRBD2
TGTGCCAGCAGCATTGGACTAGCGGGGGTTTCTCTCTCCTACGAGCAGTACTTC | CASSIGLAGVSLSYEQYF | TRBV5-5 | - | TRBJ2-7 | TRBD2
TGTGCCAGCAGACTAGCGGGAGGGCCCTACAATGAGCAGTTCTTC | CASRLAGGPYNEQFF | TRBV5-8 | few | TRBJ2-1 | TRBD2
TGCGCCAGCAGCCAAGGACAGGGGGCGGACTATGGCTACACCTTC | CASSQGQGADYGYTF | TRBV4-1 | - | TRBJ1-2 | TRBD1
TGCGCCAGTAGCACCGGGACTAGCACGTACAATGAGCAGTTCTTC | CASSTGTSTYNEQFF | TRBV5-1 | - | TRBJ2-1 | TRBD2
TGTGCCAGCAGCCCAAGTATGGGAGGCACTGAAGCTTTCTTT | CASSPSMGGTEAFF | TRBV14 | few | TRBJ1-1 | -
TGCGCCAGCACGGGACTAGCGGATTCCTACAATGAGCAGTTCTTC | CASTGLADSYNEQFF | TRBV5-1 | few | TRBJ2-1 | TRBD2
TGTGCCAGCAGCGGGGACTATGGCTACACCTTC | CASSGDYGYTF | TRBV28 | - | TRBJ1-2 | -
TGTGCCTGGAGTCAGGGGAAGATGGACACTGAAGCTTTCTTT | CAWSQGKMDTEAFF | TRBV30 | many | TRBJ1-1 | -
TGTGCCAGCAGTGAAGGCACAGATACGCAGTATTTT | CASSEGTDTQYF | TRBV6-1 | few | TRBJ2-3 | -
TGTGCCAGTTCGGGGCCGACCGGCTACACCTTC | CASSGPTGYTF | TRBV6-5 | few | TRBJ1-2 | -
TGCAGTGCCAGGATGAACACTGAAGCTTTCTTT | CSARMNTEAFF | TRBV20-1 | - | TRBJ1-1 | -
TGCGCCAGCAGCCATACAGGGAGCTCCTACGAGCAGTACTTC | CASSHTGSSYEQYF | TRBV5-1 | few | TRBJ2-7 | -
TGTGCCAGCACCGAAGAGCTGGGTCTACAGAATGAGCAGTTCTTC | CASTEELGLQNEQFF | TRBV7-8 | many | TRBJ2-1 | -
TGTGCCAGCCAACGGACGGGACGCAGCTCCTACGAGCAGTACTTC | CASQRTGRSSYEQYF | TRBV6-6 | few | TRBJ2-7 | -
TGTGCCAGCAGCGGGCGGGTCGCGAACACCGGGGAGCTGTTTTTT | CASSGRVANTGELFF | TRBV4-2 | few | TRBJ2-2 | -
TGTGCCAGCAGTGAAACGCGAGACAATGAGCAGTTCTTC | CASSETRDNEQFF | TRBV2 | - | TRBJ2-1 | -
TGTGCCAGCAGCGGGAGGACTAGCAGTAACGAGCAGTACTTC | CASSGRTSSNEQYF | TRBV7-9 | - | TRBJ2-7 | TRBD2
TGTGCCAGCTCAGGCCAAGAGACCCAGTACTTC | CASSGQETQYF | TRBV18 | few | TRBJ2-5 | -
TGTGCCAGCAGTCTCCCCTCAACCTACGAGCAGTACTTC | CASSLPSTYEQYF | TRBV28 | many | TRBJ2-7 | -
TGTGCCAGCAGCTTGACTCCGGATAGACTGAGGGGCTACACCTTC | CASSLTPDRLRGYTF | TRBV7-2 | - | TRBJ1-2 | -
TGCGCCAGCAGCCCCCGACAGGGCAATCAGCCCCAGCATTTT | CASSPRQGNQPQHF | TRBV4-3 | - | TRBJ1-5 | -
TGTGCCAGCAGCTTTTTCGACAAATCCTACGAGCAGTACTTC | CASSFFDKSYEQYF | TRBV7-2 | few | TRBJ2-7 | -
TGTGCCAGCAGCCGGGGGAGTTCGGGAGGCTACACCTTC | CASSRGSSGGYTF | TRBV6-5 | - | TRBJ1-2 | -
TGTGCCAGCAGCTTACAGGGGTCCCGTAGAGGGGGGAGCTACGAGCAGTACTTC | CASSLQGSRRGGSYEQYF | TRBV11-2 | - | TRBJ2-7 | -
TGTGCCAGCAGTCGAATCGGGGGGCCCATCACCTACAATGAGCAGTTCTTC | CASSRIGGPITYNEQFF | TRBV28 | few | TRBJ2-1 | -
TGTGCCAGCAGCCAAGATCTAGAGACCCAGTACTTC | CASSQDLETQYF | TRBV14 | - | TRBJ2-5 | -
TGTGCCAGCAAACTCGGGACAGGGGATCAGCCCCAGCATTTT | CASKLGTGDQPQHF | TRBV6-1 | - | TRBJ1-5 | TRBD1
TGTGCCAGCACCCAGGGGACAGGGGGAGAAGGATCCCAGCATTTT | CASTQGTGGEGSQHF | TRBV6-6 | few | TRBJ1-5 | TRBD1
TGCGCCAGCAGCCAACCCTCAGGGTTTCCGTCCGACGAGCAGTACTTC | CASSQPSGFPSDEQYF | TRBV4-1 | many | TRBJ2-7 | -
TGTGCCAGCAGGGGACAGGATACCGGGGAGCTGTTTTTT | CASRGQDTGELFF | TRBV25-1 | - | TRBJ2-2 | TRBD1